Each of the 9 T cell receptor beta chains below was sequenced from the same sample in a study of blood T cell repertoires in COVID-19. TCRdb keeps only in-frame clones here, not all; method: immunoSEQ multiplex PCR. This repertoire shows 130,000 or so clones, 80% to 90% found once; its top ten account for less than 2.5%. Sequencing used peripheral blood. The receptor set was obtained from a man aged 50 to 60 with active COVID-19.

This chain uses TRBV4-2 with TRBJ2-1, with TRBD2 as a possible D gene (7 bases). Germline V gene data show CDR1 as LGHNA and CDR2 as YNFKEQ. The CDR3 extends over 16 amino acids. V was pared by 0 bases and J by 9 bases, with 18 bases between. The DNA for the CDR3 is TGTGCCAGCAGCCAAGAAAGGCTAGCGGCCAGGGGTGAGCAGTTCTTC. Protein sequence: CASSQERLAARGEQFF.

This clone has a handful of counts. CDR3 region: CASSIQTGGETEKLFF. CDR3 sequence (DNA): TGCGCCAGCAGCATCCAGACAGGGGGCGAGACTGAAAAACTGTTTTTT. This chain joins TRBV5-1 and TRBJ1-4, with TRBD1 matching over 10 bases. This CDR3 region has 16 residues. J was trimmed by 7 bases and V by 4 bases; bases with no gene match: 10. Germline V gene data show CDR1 as SGHRS and CDR2 as YFSETQ.

This clone was recorded only once. The chain links TRBV5-8 to TRBJ1-1, with TRBD1 identical over 8 bases. The V gene's germline CDR1 is SGHTS and CDR2 YDEGEE. Germline trimming cut 4 bases from V and 8 bases from J; bases unmatched to any gene: 10. The CDR3 sequence is 14 residues long. This CDR3 is CASSVARGRGEAFF. In nucleotides, the CDR3 is TGTGCCAGCAGCGTGGCCAGGGGGCGCGGGGAAGCTTTCTTT.

This chain joins TRBV30 and TRBJ1-1; 8 bases map to TRBD1. This CDR3 spans 13 amino acids. The germline V gene encodes CDR1 GTSNPN and CDR2 SVGIG (reference sequence). Trimming cost V 3 bases and J 4 bases; bases outside gene matches: 4. The CDR3 sequence: CAWRKTGVTEAFF. The CDR3, as DNA: TGTGCCTGGAGAAAGACAGGGGTCACTGAAGCTTTCTTT.

The rearrangement uses TRBV11-2 and TRBJ1-1; no clear D. Trimming left V 3 bases short and J 6 bases short, with 8 bases between. Per germline, CDR1 SGHAT and CDR2 FQNNGV. The CDR3 loop spans 12 amino acids. CDR3 sequence reads: CASSFPGAEAFF. The CDR3, as DNA: TGTGCCAGCAGCTTTCCGGGAGCTGAAGCTTTCTTT.

The gene calls are TRBV3-1 (or the pseudogene TRBV3-2) and TRBJ2-5; possibly TRBD2 for D (6 bases). The CDR3 is 14 amino acids. The germline CDR1 and CDR2 sequences are LGHDT and YNNKEL (reference sequence). V shed 3 bases and J shed 5 bases, with 13 bases lying between them. The chain's CDR3 is CASSHGRGGETQYF. The CDR3 DNA is TGTGCCAGCAGCCATGGGCGGGGCGGGGAGACCCAGTACTTC.

This clone was detected once. V and J are TRBV7-3 and TRBJ1-3; possible D gene TRBD1, 5 bases. The CDR3 is 16 amino acids. CDR1 is SGHTA, CDR2 FQGTGA, per germline. The V gene lost 0 bases and the J gene lost 0 bases, with 9 bases spanning the gap. This CDR3 is CASSLTSGGSGNTIYF. The DNA for the CDR3 is TGTGCCAGCAGCTTAACAAGCGGGGGCTCTGGAAACACCATATATTTT.

This chain connects TRBV6-2 or TRBV6-3 to TRBJ2-1, with 7 bases matching TRBD2. CDR1 MNHEY and CDR2 SVGEGT come from the germline V gene. The J segment lost 0 bases and the V segment lost 6 bases, leaving 5 bases of the junction unmatched. This CDR3 has 15 residues. The CDR3 DNA follows: TGTGCCAGCAGCCGGAGCGGGACCTCCTACAATGAGCAGTTCTTC. This gives the protein CASSRSGTSYNEQFF.

The rearrangement uses TRBV2 and TRBJ2-3; 7 nucleotides agree with TRBD2. CDR1 SNHLY and CDR2 FYNNEI come from the germline V gene. This CDR3 comprises 15 residues. With 6 bases clipped from V and 0 bases from J, the junction kept 6 bases outside the gene matches. CDR3 in DNA: TGTGCCAGCAGGAACGGGCGGGGGAGCACAGATACGCAGTATTTT. Its translation is CASRNGRGSTDTQYF.